This TCR beta chain was identified during a study of T cell clonality in common variable immunodeficiency. Broader study findings: Compared with healthy controls, CVID subjects showed increased TCRbeta clonality, mostly in about a third. In common variable immunodeficiency, TCR beta chains reportedly carried fewer deletions and N-nucleotide insertions.

Produced via immunoSEQ multiplex PCR; TCRdb's table is partial and in-frame only. The repertoire yields some 52,000 clones, none seen only once; the top ten contain around 3.7%. Most patients and controls had Caucasian heritage. The germline V gene has CDR1 LNHNV and CDR2 YYDKDF (reference sequence). V dropped 1 base and J dropped 5; count of bases not matched to a gene: 8. The CDR3 runs 16 residues. This clone has ten or more counts. No antigen is known for it. Sequencing ends 3 residues short of the CDR3 end; the germline J gene provides the rest. The sample comprised peripheral blood mononuclear cells. The TCR sequence derives from a person between 18 and 75 years old in good health. The rearrangement links TRBV15 to TRBJ2-3; 8 bases fit TRBD2. The DNA read from the CDR3 is TGTGCCACCAGCAGAGGGCTAGCGGGTCAGAGAGATACG. Its translation is CATSRGLAGQRDT. The entire CDR3 protein reads CATSRGLAGQRDTQYF.